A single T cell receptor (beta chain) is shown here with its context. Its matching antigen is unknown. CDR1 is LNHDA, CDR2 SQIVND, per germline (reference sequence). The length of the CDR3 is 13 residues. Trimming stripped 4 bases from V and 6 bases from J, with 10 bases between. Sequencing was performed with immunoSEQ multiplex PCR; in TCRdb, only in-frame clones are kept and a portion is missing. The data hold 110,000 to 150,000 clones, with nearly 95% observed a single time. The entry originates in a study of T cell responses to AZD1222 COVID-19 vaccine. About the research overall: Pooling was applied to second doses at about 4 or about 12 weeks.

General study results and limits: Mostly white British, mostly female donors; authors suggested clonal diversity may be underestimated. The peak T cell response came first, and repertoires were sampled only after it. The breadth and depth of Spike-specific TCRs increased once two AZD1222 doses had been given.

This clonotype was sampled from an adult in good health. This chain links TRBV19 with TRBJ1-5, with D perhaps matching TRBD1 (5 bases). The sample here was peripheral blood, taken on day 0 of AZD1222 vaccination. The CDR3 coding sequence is TGTGCCAGTAGTAGAGGGGAGGCTCAGCCCCAGCATTTT. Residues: CASSRGEAQPQHF.